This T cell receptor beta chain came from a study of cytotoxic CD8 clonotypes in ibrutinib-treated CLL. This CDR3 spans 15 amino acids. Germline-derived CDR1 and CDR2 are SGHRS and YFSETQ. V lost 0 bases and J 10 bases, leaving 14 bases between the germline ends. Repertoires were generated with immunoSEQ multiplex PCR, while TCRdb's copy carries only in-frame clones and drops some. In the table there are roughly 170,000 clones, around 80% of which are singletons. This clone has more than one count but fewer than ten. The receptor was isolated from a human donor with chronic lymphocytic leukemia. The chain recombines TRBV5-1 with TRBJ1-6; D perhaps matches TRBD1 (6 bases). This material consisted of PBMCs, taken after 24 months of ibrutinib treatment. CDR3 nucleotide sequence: TGCGCCAGCAGCTTGGATCAACAGGGCGGCTCACCCCTCCACTTT. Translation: CASSLDQQGGSPLHF. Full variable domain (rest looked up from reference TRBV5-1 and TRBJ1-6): KAGVTQTPRYLIKTRGQQVTLSCSPISGHRSVSWYQQTPGQGLQFLFEYFSETQRNKGNFPGRFSGRQFSNSRSEMNVSTLELGDSALYLCASSLDQQGGSPLHFGNGTRLTVT.